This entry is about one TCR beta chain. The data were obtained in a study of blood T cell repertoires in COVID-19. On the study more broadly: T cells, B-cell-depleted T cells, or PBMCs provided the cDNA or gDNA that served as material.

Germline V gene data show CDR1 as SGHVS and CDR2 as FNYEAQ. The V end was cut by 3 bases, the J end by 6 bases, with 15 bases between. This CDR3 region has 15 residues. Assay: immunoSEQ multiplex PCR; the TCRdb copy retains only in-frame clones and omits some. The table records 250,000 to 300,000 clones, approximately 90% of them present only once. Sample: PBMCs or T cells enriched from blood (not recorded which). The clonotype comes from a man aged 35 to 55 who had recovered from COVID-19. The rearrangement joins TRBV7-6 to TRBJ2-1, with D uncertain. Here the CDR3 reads CASSFPNLGPNEQFF. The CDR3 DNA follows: TGTGCCAGCAGCTTCCCAAATCTAGGTCCCAATGAGCAGTTCTTC.